This T cell receptor (beta chain) was documented in a study of cytotoxic CD8 clonotypes in ibrutinib-treated CLL. This CDR3 region has 15 residues. V was cut by 6 bases and J by 7 bases, with 19 bases left in between. Per the germline V gene, CDR1 is MNHEY and CDR2 is SMNVEV (reference sequence). The protocol was immunoSEQ multiplex PCR, while the TCRdb copy is restricted to in-frame clones and leaves out a portion. This table holds a few hundred thousand clones, 70% to 80% found once. The chain couples TRBV27 to TRBJ2-1; D possibly matches TRBD1 or TRBD2 (5 bases each). This clonotype was obtained from a human donor with chronic lymphocytic leukemia. The sequences come from PBMCs, collected before ibrutinib treatment. The CDR3 is CASSRSSAEGNEQFF. In DNA, the CDR3 is TGTGCCAGCAGCCGAAGCAGTGCCGAGGGGAATGAGCAGTTCTTC.